A single sample gave rise to the 31 T cell receptor beta chains below, sequenced in a study of shared clonotypes between healthy human individuals. This table comes from immunoSEQ multiplex PCR, and its TCRdb copy is limited to in-frame clones, with some not included. The sample has about 2.4 million clones; roughly 93% are singletons. Source material: naive CD4+ T cells from PBMCs. Subset specified: CD45RA+ positively selected. These receptors were collected from a man younger than 35 in good health. Some clones in this sample may be carry-over from other donors' samples.

Details on this clone: The sample contains more than one DNA sequence encoding this CDR3. V is TRBV4-1 and J is TRBJ2-1, with unresolved D. From germline, CDR1 is MGHRA and CDR2 YSYEKL. Trimming pared 0 bases from V and 7 bases from J, leaving 4 bases between. The CDR3 runs to 12 residues. Here the CDR3 reads CASSQEGNEQFF. CDR3 DNA: TGCGCCAGCAGCCAAGAAGGAAATGAGCAGTTCTTC.

This rearrangement joins TRBV7-8 to TRBJ1-1; D is unresolved. The CDR3 spans 13 residues. V was pared by 3 bases and J by 3 bases, with 8 bases between. Germline V CDR1 and CDR2: SGHVS, FQNEAQ. The CDR3 is CASSFSRDTEAFF. The CDR3 nucleotides are TGTGCCAGCAGCTTCTCGCGTGACACTGAAGCTTTCTTT.

The V call is TRBV5-1, the J call TRBJ2-5; 7 bases are shared with TRBD2. Germline CDR1 reads SGHRS; CDR2 reads YFSETQ. The CDR3 is made up of 16 amino acids. V lost 0 bases, J lost 0 bases, and 5 bases stayed unmatched. The DNA of the CDR3 is TGCGCCAGCAGCTTGGCCCGGACTAGGGACCAAGAGACCCAGTACTTC. As protein: CASSLARTRDQETQYF.

V and J are TRBV7-3 and TRBJ2-7, with TRBD1 matching over 9 bases. J gave up 7 bases and V 4 bases, and 8 bases lay outside the gene matches. CDR3 length: 14 residues. CDR1 SGHTA and CDR2 FQGTGA come from the germline V gene. The CDR3 DNA follows: TGTGCCAGCAGCTATGGGACAGGGCAGGCGGAGCAGTACTTC. Its translation: CASSYGTGQAEQYF.

In its sample, this clone was seen once. The chain couples TRBV14 to TRBJ2-5; 9 bases are shared with TRBD2. The CDR3 length is 15 residues. V lost 4 bases and J lost 4; bases outside the gene matches: 7. CDR1 and CDR2 (germline): SGHDN, FVKESK. Written as DNA, the CDR3 is TGTGCCAGCAGCCCCAGCGGGAGGAAGGTAGAGACCCAGTACTTC. This encodes CASSPSGRKVETQYF.

About this clone: The same CDR3 can be traced to other DNA sequences in this sample. The V call is TRBV18, the J call TRBJ2-3; TRBD1 matches at 11 bases. V trimming: 3 bases; J trimming: 3 bases; junction bases outside the gene matches: 5. Germline V gives CDR1 KGHSH, CDR2 LQKENI. This CDR3 is built from 16 residues. The CDR3 is CASSPYGTGGTDTQYF. CDR3 coding DNA: TGTGCCAGCTCACCGTACGGGACAGGGGGAACAGATACGCAGTATTTT.

This chain joins TRBV7-8 and TRBJ1-2; D remains unclear. The germline V and J ends were trimmed by 2 bases and 8 bases, with 9 bases remaining between them. Germline CDR1 SGHVS, CDR2 FQNEAQ. The CDR3 totals 12 residues. CDR3 in amino acids: CASSLILSGYTF. The CDR3 bases are TGTGCCAGCAGCTTAATACTGTCCGGCTACACCTTC.

The chain couples TRBV6-5 to TRBJ1-2; the D is unclear. Per germline, CDR1 MNHEY and CDR2 SVGAGI. V lost 10 bases, J lost 4 bases, and 16 bases lay in between. The CDR3 has 13 residues. This chain's CDR3 is CATTEGYRYGYTF. The DNA for the CDR3 is TGTGCCACCACCGAGGGCTATCGCTATGGCTACACCTTC.

The chain combines TRBV7-8 with TRBJ1-4; the D gene is possibly TRBD1 (6 bases). This CDR3 region has 17 residues. From germline, CDR1 is SGHVS and CDR2 FQNEAQ. Trimming left V 5 bases short and J 0 bases short, with 16 bases between. CDR3 sequence reads: CASSPVTGAATNEKLFF. The DNA of the CDR3 is TGTGCCAGCAGCCCGGTCACGGGGGCGGCAACTAATGAAAAACTGTTTTTT.

A note on this clone: This same CDR3 is encoded by further DNA sequences in the sample. This chain links TRBV7-2 with TRBJ2-5, with 7 nucleotides matching TRBD1. J gave up 1 base and V 5 bases, and 4 bases lay outside the gene matches. The CDR3 totals 14 residues. Looked up from germline, CDR1 is SGHTA and CDR2 is FQGNSA. Here the CDR3 reads CASSRDRAQETQYF. For the CDR3, the DNA is TGTGCCAGCAGCCGTGACAGGGCCCAAGAGACCCAGTACTTC. The whole variable domain, filled in from reference TRBV7-2 and TRBJ2-5, reads GAGVSQSPSNKVTEKGKDVELRCDPISGHTALYWYRQSLGQGLEFLIYFQGNSAPDKSGLPSDRFSAERTGGSVSTLTIQRTQQEDSAVYLCASSRDRAQETQYFGPGTRLLVL.

The chain has TRBV10-3 and TRBJ1-2; unclear D gene. The germline V gene encodes CDR1 ENHRY and CDR2 SYGVKD. The CDR3 covers 15 residues. V was cut by 3 bases and J by 6 bases, with 17 bases left in between. CDR3 loop: CAISDGTSTINGYTF. The CDR3 DNA reads TGTGCCATCAGTGACGGTACATCGACGATTAATGGCTACACCTTC.

The V and J genes are TRBV5-5 and TRBJ2-5; TRBD1 agrees at 10 bases. The junction had 4 bases not matched to a gene; V was cut back by 3 bases and J by 5 bases. Germline lookup yields CDR1 SGHKS and CDR2 YYEKEE (reference sequence). The CDR3 sequence is 14 residues long. This chain's CDR3 is CASSWTGGGETQYF. CDR3 sequence (DNA): TGTGCCAGCAGCTGGACAGGGGGTGGCGAGACCCAGTACTTC.

This clone was counted once. The chain employs TRBV7-9 and TRBJ2-7; 9 bases match TRBD1. The V segment lost 5 bases and the J segment 2 bases; nucleotides outside the gene matches: 10. The CDR3 contains 16 residues. The germline CDR1 and CDR2 sequences are SEHNR and FQNEAQ (reference sequence). DNA for the CDR3: TGTGCCAGCAGCCCGAAGGACAGGGGCCCTCCCTACGAGCAGTACTTC. This codes for CASSPKDRGPPYEQYF.

The chain recombines TRBV5-4 with TRBJ2-1; 8 nucleotides agree with TRBD2. Germline V gene lookup returns CDR1 SGHNT and CDR2 YYREEE (reference sequence). The CDR3 spans 15 residues. The trim removed 0 bases at V and 12 bases at J, leaving 11 bases unmatched. CDR3 sequence reads: CASSLVAGGKKGQFF. CDR3 bases: TGTGCCAGCAGCTTGGTGGCGGGAGGAAAGAAAGGGCAGTTCTTC.

The chain couples TRBV10-3 to TRBJ1-5; D may be TRBD1 (6 bases). The CDR3 has 16 residues. V lost 4 bases, J lost 1 base, and 14 bases lay in between. Germline V gene lookup returns CDR1 ENHRY and CDR2 SYGVKD. The CDR3 sequence: CAISVSRGGSNQPQHF. The CDR3 DNA sequence: TGTGCCATCAGTGTATCTAGGGGGGGAAGCAATCAGCCCCAGCATTTT.

The V and J genes are TRBV29-1 and TRBJ2-5; unclear D gene. The J call may not be correct, given that the DNA end is closer to TRBJ2-7. Germline V lookup: CDR1 SQVTM, CDR2 ANQGSEA. This CDR3 is built from 13 residues. The CDR3 reads CSVAKGAVYEQYF. Written as DNA, the CDR3 is TGCAGCGTGGCGAAGGGTGCGGTCTACGAGCAGTACTTC.

This chain joins TRBV2 and TRBJ1-4, with D possibly matching TRBD1 (6 bases). V dropped 6 bases and J dropped 4 bases, with 15 bases sitting between them. The CDR3 is 15 amino acids. Germline V gene sequence: CDR1 SNHLY, CDR2 FYNNEI. CDR3 residues: CASSYSRGSNEKLFF. In nucleotides, the CDR3 is TGTGCCAGCAGCTATTCCAGGGGAAGTAATGAAAAACTGTTTTTT.

This chain joins TRBV27 and TRBJ2-2; D is ambiguous. Trimming stripped 8 bases from V and 6 bases from J, with 10 bases between. The CDR3 spans 12 residues. Per the germline V gene, CDR1 is MNHEY and CDR2 is SMNVEV (reference sequence). The CDR3 region has the DNA TGTGCCAGCGGAGTAGCAGCCGGGGAGCTGTTTTTT. As protein: CASGVAAGELFF.

V and J are TRBV7-2 and TRBJ1-1; no definite D call. CDR3 length equals 13 residues. The germline V and J ends were trimmed by 2 bases and 7 bases, with 11 bases remaining between them. The germline V gene has CDR1 SGHTA and CDR2 FQGNSA. The CDR3 loop is CASSLMSLHEAFF. The CDR3 DNA sequence: TGTGCCAGCAGCTTAATGAGCCTCCATGAAGCTTTCTTT.

The V call is TRBV5-1, the J call TRBJ2-7, with a possible D match to TRBD2 (5 bases). Per germline, CDR1 SGHRS and CDR2 YFSETQ. The CDR3 covers 12 residues. Trimming cost V 2 bases and J 6 bases, with 9 bases left between them. CDR3 coding DNA: TGCGCCAGCAGCTTCGCTGGGAGCGAGCAGTACTTC. Translation gives CASSFAGSEQYF.

The rearrangement joins TRBV11-2 to TRBJ2-1; 9 bases align to TRBD1. CDR3 length equals 14 residues. Germline V CDR1 and CDR2: SGHAT, FQNNGV. With V trimmed by 4 bases and J by 10 bases, 8 bases remained unmatched. The CDR3 loop reads CASSWGQGQGEQFF. The CDR3 coding sequence is TGTGCCAGCAGCTGGGGACAGGGACAAGGAGAGCAGTTCTTC.

V usage is TRBV18 and J usage is TRBJ2-3, with D maybe TRBD2 (5 bases). V lost 3 bases and J lost 0, with 10 bases in between. The CDR3 contains 15 residues. CDR1 and CDR2 (germline): KGHSH, LQKENI. The CDR3 nucleotides read TGTGCCAGCTCACCTGGACGGACTAGCACAGATACGCAGTATTTT. Encoded protein: CASSPGRTSTDTQYF.

The chain couples TRBV5-1 to TRBJ1-4; possible D gene TRBD1, 5 bases. CDR3 size: 15 residues. The germline V gene has CDR1 SGHRS and CDR2 YFSETQ. Trimming removed 3 bases at V and 5 bases at J, with 14 bases between. The CDR3 bases are TGCGCCAGCAGCTATGGAGCAGGGACGAATGAAAAACTGTTTTTT. This translates into CASSYGAGTNEKLFF.

The V gene is TRBV28, the J gene TRBJ2-7; no definite D call. The CDR3 loop spans 16 amino acids. Per germline, CDR1 MDHEN and CDR2 SYDVKM. V was shortened by 7 bases and J by 1 base, with 20 bases between the two germline ends. As DNA, the CDR3 is TGTGCCAGCACCCCGAGGAGCCTCCGCCCTTCCTACGAGCAGTACTTC. It encodes CASTPRSLRPSYEQYF.

This clone showed up just a few times. The CDR3 DNA reads as TGTGCCAGCAGCTTATTAGGGGAGAGCACCGGGGAGCTGTTTTTT. Its translation is CASSLLGESTGELFF. The chain employs TRBV7-3 and TRBJ2-2; D possibly uses TRBD1 or TRBD2 (5 bases each). V was pared by 2 bases and J by 4 bases, with 11 bases between. Germline lookup yields CDR1 SGHTA and CDR2 FQGTGA. The CDR3 length is 15 residues.

V is TRBV2 and J is TRBJ1-5; D remains ambiguous. V was pared by 3 bases and J by 4 bases, with 10 bases between. The CDR3 consists of 14 residues. Germline V gene lookup returns CDR1 SNHLY and CDR2 FYNNEI. The CDR3 bases are TGTGCCAGCAGTGACAAGGCGATGAATCAGCCCCAGCATTTT. Encoded protein: CASSDKAMNQPQHF.

The chain combines TRBV5-4 with TRBJ1-3, with a weak D call TRBD1 (5 bases). The CDR3 sequence is 16 residues long. Germline CDR1 reads SGHNT; CDR2 reads YYREEE (reference sequence). The V and J ends lost 6 bases and 0 bases respectively, with 16 bases between them. As DNA, the CDR3 is TGTGCCAGCATCCAAGACGGGGGATCCTCTGGAAACACCATATATTTT. It is translated as CASIQDGGSSGNTIYF.

The chain links TRBV7-2 to TRBJ2-2, with a weak D call TRBD2 (5 bases). This CDR3 is built from 15 residues. In germline, CDR1 is SGHTA, CDR2 FQGNSA. Trimming removed 2 bases at V and 6 bases at J, with 13 bases between. CDR3 bases: TGTGCCAGCAGCTTATTCGGTCAACTAGCCGGGGAGCTGTTTTTT. This codes for CASSLFGQLAGELFF.

The V gene is TRBV9, the J gene TRBJ1-2; 9 nucleotides agree with TRBD1. Germline loops: CDR1 SGDLS, CDR2 YYNGEE. CDR3 length equals 14 residues. Trimming cost V 3 bases and J 8 bases; bases outside gene matches: 8. The CDR3 reads CASSERDREVGYTF. CDR3 nucleotide sequence: TGTGCCAGCAGCGAACGGGACAGGGAAGTGGGCTACACCTTC.

The chain has TRBV7-2 and TRBJ2-7; no clear D gene. The ends were cut back, 3 bases at V and 5 bases at J, with 8 bases in the middle. Looked up from germline, CDR1 is SGHTA and CDR2 is FQGNSA. This CDR3 has 12 residues. The CDR3 DNA is TGTGCCAGCAGCTTCGGACCTGACGAGCAGTACTTC. Its protein is CASSFGPDEQYF. The entire variable domain, with the rest obtained from reference TRBV7-2 and TRBJ2-7, is as follows: GAGVSQSPSNKVTEKGKDVELRCDPISGHTALYWYRQSLGQGLEFLIYFQGNSAPDKSGLPSDRFSAERTGGSVSTLTIQRTQQEDSAVYLCASSFGPDEQYFGPGTRLTVT.

The chain employs TRBV9 and TRBJ2-4; D is perhaps TRBD2 (5 bases). The CDR3 consists of 16 residues. The germline CDR1 and CDR2 sequences are SGDLS and YYNGEE. V lost 3 bases and J lost 0, with 13 bases in between. CDR3 region: CASSDVGRGAKNIQYF. In DNA form, the CDR3 reads TGTGCCAGCAGCGATGTGGGTCGGGGAGCCAAAAACATTCAGTACTTC.